This passage covers 31 T cell receptor beta chains from one sample sequenced in a study of blood T cell repertoires in COVID-19. Method: immunoSEQ multiplex PCR; TCRdb's copy keeps in-frame clones and lacks some. This sample has roughly 42,000 clones, with more than 80% found just once. Sequenced sample: peripheral blood. Receptors originate from a man younger than 45 with active or convalescent COVID-19.

CDR3 sequence reads: CASSQTRTVSGNTIYF. DNA for the CDR3: TGTGCCAGTAGTCAAACACGGACAGTTTCTGGAAACACCATATATTTT. This chain joins TRBV19 and TRBJ1-3; a weak D match, TRBD1 (6 bases). The V end was cut by 5 bases, the J end by 1 base, with 15 bases between. This CDR3 is 16 amino acids long. Germline V gives CDR1 LNHDA, CDR2 SQIVND (reference sequence).

The chain is built from TRBV28 and TRBJ1-1, with D possibly matching TRBD1 (5 bases). V shed 2 bases and J shed 7 bases, with 14 bases lying between them. This CDR3 has 14 residues. Germline CDR1 MDHEN, CDR2 SYDVKM. The CDR3: CASSLQPRAVEAFF. For the CDR3, the DNA is TGTGCCAGCAGTTTACAACCCAGGGCCGTTGAAGCTTTCTTT. Supplemented by reference TRBV28 and TRBJ1-1, the full variable domain reads DVKVTQSSRYLVKRTGEKVFLECVQDMDHENMFWYRQDPGLGLRLIYFSYDVKMKEKGDIPEGYSVSREKKERFSLILESASTNQTSMYLCASSLQPRAVEAFFGQGTRLTVV.

The chain employs TRBV29-1 and TRBJ2-1; D is perhaps TRBD1 (5 bases). Germline-derived CDR1 and CDR2 are SQVTM and ANQGSEA. The ends were cut back, 8 bases at V and 1 base at J, with 12 bases in the middle. This CDR3 is 13 amino acids long. CDR3 in amino acids: CSTSRESYNEQFF. The DNA of the CDR3 is TGCAGCACCAGCAGGGAATCCTACAATGAGCAGTTCTTC.

This clone was recorded once. The rearrangement joins TRBV4-2 to TRBJ2-5; 15 nucleotides line up with TRBD2. CDR1 LGHNA and CDR2 YNFKEQ come from the germline V gene. With 6 bases clipped from V and 4 bases from J, the junction kept 9 bases outside the gene matches. The CDR3 has 17 residues. The CDR3 nucleotides are TGTGCCAGCAGGTCCGGGACTAGCGGGGGGCGGGGAGAGACCCAGTACTTC. Protein: CASRSGTSGGRGETQYF.

This chain joins TRBV19 and TRBJ1-1; D gene uncertain. With 5 bases removed from V and 4 bases from J, the gap between germline ends came to 11 bases. This CDR3 has 13 amino acids. Per germline, CDR1 LNHDA and CDR2 SQIVND (reference sequence). This CDR3 reads CASSRQASTEAFF. Here the CDR3 DNA reads TGTGCCAGTAGTCGCCAGGCAAGCACTGAAGCTTTCTTT.

This sequence joins TRBV24-1 and TRBJ2-1; 11 nucleotides match TRBD2. Germline V gene data show CDR1 as KGHDR and CDR2 as SFDVKD. The CDR3 contains 18 residues. V lost 3 bases and J lost 7; bases outside the gene matches: 13. CDR3 nucleotide sequence: TGTGCCACCAGTGATCCAAGCAGACTAGCGGGACAAAGGAATGAGCAGTTCTTC. The encoded protein is CATSDPSRLAGQRNEQFF.

The chain carries TRBV7-3 and TRBJ2-1; D perhaps matches TRBD1 (6 bases). The CDR3 runs to 13 residues. The germline CDR1 and CDR2 sequences are SGHTA and FQGTGA. With 5 bases removed from V and 3 bases from J, the gap between germline ends came to 8 bases. The CDR3 DNA reads TGTGCCAGCAGCACGGACAGCTACAATGAGCAGTTCTTC. Translated: CASSTDSYNEQFF. The full variable domain, its missing parts supplied by reference TRBV7-3 and TRBJ2-1, is GAGVSQTPSNKVTEKGKYVELRCDPISGHTALYWYRQSLGQGPEFLIYFQGTGAADDSGLPNDRFFAVRPEGSVSTLKIQRTERGDSAVYLCASSTDSYNEQFFGPGTRLTVL.

This clone occurred a few times. The CDR3 region is CASSQDGPRSGESFF. In DNA, the CDR3 is TGTGCCAGCAGCCAAGATGGCCCCAGGAGCGGTGAGTCTTTCTTT. The J gene is TRBJ1-1, the V gene TRBV14, with D hard to call. Germline V gene lookup returns CDR1 SGHDN and CDR2 FVKESK. The CDR3 contains 15 residues. V lost 0 bases and J 12 bases, leaving 20 bases between the germline ends. Looking up the rest from reference TRBV14 and TRBJ1-1 gives the full variable domain: EAGVTQFPSHSVIEKGQTVTLRCDPISGHDNLYWYRRVMGKEIKFLLHFVKESKQDESGMPNNRFLAERTGGTYSTLKVQPAELEDSGVYFCASSQDGPRSGESFFGQGTRLTVV.

The chain combines TRBV11-2 with TRBJ2-7; D may be TRBD1 (5 bases). The germline V gene encodes CDR1 SGHAT and CDR2 FQNNGV. There are 16 residues in the CDR3. Trimming removed 0 bases at V and 2 bases at J, with 14 bases between. The CDR3 DNA reads as TGTGCCAGCAGCTTAGATCAGTTACAGGCAACCTACGAGCAGTACTTC. Its protein product is CASSLDQLQATYEQYF.

For this clone: Germline is not matched at one junction end, which may reflect a read error. This chain joins TRBV19 and TRBJ2-7, with D perhaps matching TRBD2 (5 bases). CDR1 and CDR2 (germline): LNHDA, SQIVND (reference sequence). This CDR3 comprises 14 residues. The CDR3 coding sequence is TGTGCCAGTCGTATGAACGGGAACTCCTACGAGCAGTACTTC. This translates into CASRMNGNSYEQYF.

The chain recombines TRBV5-1 with TRBJ2-3; possible D gene TRBD2, 5 bases. Germline V CDR1 and CDR2: SGHRS, YFSETQ. With 1 base removed from V and 0 bases from J, the gap between germline ends came to 18 bases. The CDR3 consists of 18 residues. The CDR3 protein is CASSLWGPSSPSTDTQYF. The CDR3 bases are TGCGCCAGCAGCTTGTGGGGTCCTTCTAGCCCGAGCACAGATACGCAGTATTTT.

The chain uses TRBV7-3 and TRBJ1-6; a possible D gene is TRBD1 (5 bases). The CDR3 covers 15 residues. Between the trimmed V and J ends, which lost 2 bases and 9 bases, there was a span of 14 bases. Germline CDR1 SGHTA, CDR2 FQGTGA. The CDR3 here is CASSLYAGLGSPLHF. CDR3 DNA sequence: TGTGCCAGCAGCTTATACGCAGGGTTAGGTTCACCCCTCCACTTT.

This clone was recorded once. The chain is built from TRBV23-1 and TRBJ2-7; no firm D call. TRBV23-1 is filed as an ORF, its function uncertain. This CDR3 comprises 17 residues. V was cut by 6 bases and J by 4 bases, with 25 bases left in between. The CDR3 sequence is CASSPISRHSDPYEQYV. The CDR3 DNA sequence: TGCGCCAGCAGCCCAATAAGTCGACACTCAGATCCGTACGAGCAGTACGTC.

This sequence joins TRBV7-3 and TRBJ2-1; 12 positions agree with TRBD2. Germline values: CDR1 SGHTA, CDR2 FQGTGA. V trimming: 5 bases; J trimming: 4 bases; junction bases outside the gene matches: 3. CDR3 length: 15 residues. The CDR3 spells CASSLTSGRYNEQFF. The CDR3 DNA sequence: TGTGCCAGCAGCCTCACTAGCGGGAGGTACAATGAGCAGTTCTTC.

The CDR3: CASSRQESSGNTIYF. Here the CDR3 DNA reads TGTGCCAGCAGTCGACAGGAAAGCTCTGGAAACACCATATATTTT. The chain links TRBV6-6 to TRBJ1-3, with D tentatively TRBD1 (6 bases). Germline values: CDR1 MNHNY, CDR2 SVGAGI (reference sequence). The CDR3 has 15 amino acids. The V gene lost 5 bases and the J gene lost 0 bases, with 11 bases spanning the gap.

The rearrangement links TRBV29-1 to TRBJ1-1, with 10 bases aligning to TRBD1. The CDR3 has 15 residues. V was pared by 6 bases and J by 4 bases, with 11 bases of the junction left unmatched. Germline V CDR1 and CDR2: SQVTM, ANQGSEA. The CDR3 is CSVTSMGQGITEAFF. Written as DNA, the CDR3 is TGCAGCGTAACGAGCATGGGACAGGGGATCACTGAAGCTTTCTTT.

In its sample, this clone was seen a few times. The chain carries TRBV7-9 and TRBJ2-5; D not resolved. The germline gives CDR1 SEHNR, CDR2 FQNEAQ (reference sequence). The germline V and J ends were trimmed by 1 base and 5 bases, with 8 bases remaining between them. This CDR3 has 13 amino acids. This chain's CDR3 is CASSLGTRETQYF. For the CDR3, the DNA is TGTGCCAGCAGCTTAGGCACTCGGGAGACCCAGTACTTC.

CDR3 amino acids: CASSLAGVINEQFF. The CDR3 nucleotides are TGCGCCAGCAGCTTGGCCGGGGTGATAAATGAGCAGTTCTTC. V gene TRBV5-1 combines with J gene TRBJ2-1, with D perhaps TRBD2 (5 bases). Germline assignment: CDR1 SGHRS and CDR2 YFSETQ. The CDR3 consists of 14 residues. The V end lost 0 bases, the J end lost 7 bases, and 11 bases lay between the germline ends.

This chain uses TRBV6-1 with TRBJ1-2, with 8 bases aligning to TRBD1. CDR1 MNHNS and CDR2 SASEGT come from the germline V gene. The ends lost 2 bases at V and 6 bases at J; junction bases unmatched: 5. This CDR3 comprises 14 residues. The CDR3 coding sequence is TGTGCCAGCAGTGAAAGGGGACAGGCGGATGGCTACACCTTC. Amino acids: CASSERGQADGYTF.

This clone came up once. The chain recombines TRBV20-1 with TRBJ1-5; 10 nucleotides match TRBD1. Germline CDR1 is DFQATT and CDR2 is SNEGSKA (reference sequence). The CDR3 spans 15 residues. V lost 3 bases, J lost 4 bases, and 6 bases stayed unmatched. This CDR3 reads CSASVGTGVNQPQHF. The CDR3 DNA follows: TGCAGTGCTAGTGTTGGGACAGGGGTTAATCAGCCCCAGCATTTT.

The rearrangement joins TRBV7-8 to TRBJ2-3; 9 positions agree with TRBD2. The V gene end was trimmed by 2 bases and the J gene end by 2 bases; junction bases not matched to a gene: 11. Germline assignment: CDR1 SGHVS and CDR2 FQNEAQ. The CDR3 runs 18 residues. The CDR3, as DNA: TGTGCCAGCAGCTTAAAAGCCGGACTAGCGCAAACCACAGATACGCAGTATTTT. Its protein is CASSLKAGLAQTTDTQYF.

The chain recombines TRBV5-6 with TRBJ1-2; 7 bases match TRBD1. CDR1 is SGHDT, CDR2 YYEEEE, per germline. V dropped 2 bases and J dropped 3; count of bases not matched to a gene: 4. CDR3 length: 14 amino acids. DNA for the CDR3: TGTGCCAGCAGCTTCGGCGGGACAGACTATGGCTACACCTTC. Amino acids: CASSFGGTDYGYTF. The full variable domain, with the rest looked up from reference TRBV5-6 and TRBJ1-2, is DAGVTQSPTHLIKTRGQQVTLRCSPKSGHDTVSWYQQALGQGPQFIFQYYEEEERQRGNFPDRFSGHQFPNYSSELNVNALLLGDSALYLCASSFGGTDYGYTFGSGTRLTVV.

The J gene is TRBJ1-3, the V gene TRBV7-2; no definite D call. CDR3 length equals 15 residues. V lost 4 bases to trimming and J lost 0 bases, with 10 bases between them. In germline, CDR1 is SGHTA, CDR2 FQGNSA. The CDR3: CASSYGPSSGNTIYF. In DNA, the CDR3 is TGTGCCAGCAGCTATGGGCCGAGCTCTGGAAACACCATATATTTT.

V and J are TRBV19 and TRBJ1-2; 7 nucleotides line up with TRBD1. V shed 3 bases, J shed 4 bases, and the junction held 5 bases outside the gene matches. The CDR3 covers 14 residues. The germline V gene encodes CDR1 LNHDA and CDR2 SQIVND (reference sequence). CDR3 region: CASSIGRGFYGYTF. In DNA form, the CDR3 reads TGTGCCAGTAGTATTGGCAGGGGGTTCTATGGCTACACCTTC.

The chain uses TRBV24-1 and TRBJ2-2; TRBD1 agrees at 11 bases. Unmatched junction bases numbered 6, after V lost 9 bases and J lost 4 bases. This CDR3 is 15 amino acids long. Germline V gene data show CDR1 as KGHDR and CDR2 as SFDVKD. The CDR3 nucleotides are TGTGCCACCGGACGGGACAGGGGGAGCACCGGGGAGCTGTTTTTT. Its protein is CATGRDRGSTGELFF.

The sample holds one count of this clone. The chain employs TRBV2 and TRBJ1-4, with 9 bases fitting TRBD1. From germline, CDR1 is SNHLY and CDR2 FYNNEI. The trim removed 4 bases at V and 8 bases at J, leaving 14 bases unmatched. The CDR3 extends over 17 amino acids. The CDR3 nucleotides are TGTGCCAGCAGTGGGGGGACAGGGACCCGGCGTGGGGAAAAACTGTTTTTT. Amino acid sequence: CASSGGTGTRRGEKLFF. Combining the CDR3 with reference TRBV2 and TRBJ1-4 gives the whole variable domain EPEVTQTPSHQVTQMGQEVILRCVPISNHLYFYWYRQILGQKVEFLVSFYNNEISEKSEIFDDQFSVERPDGSNFTLKIRSTKLEDSAMYFCASSGGTGTRRGEKLFFGSGTQLSVL.

J is TRBJ2-3 and V is TRBV18; TRBD2 matches 7 bases. Germline V gene sequence: CDR1 KGHSH, CDR2 LQKENI. With V trimmed by 6 bases and J by 3 bases, 12 bases remained unmatched. This CDR3 is 16 amino acids long. The CDR3 sequence: CASSPSRGRETDTQYF. Here the CDR3 DNA reads TGTGCCAGCTCCCCCAGCCGCGGGAGAGAAACAGATACGCAGTATTTT. The variable domain in full, completed from reference TRBV18 and TRBJ2-3, reads NAGVMQNPRHLVRRRGQEARLRCSPMKGHSHVYWYRQLPEEGLKFMVYLQKENIIDESGMPKERFSAEFPKEGPSILRIQQVVRGDSAAYFCASSPSRGRETDTQYFGPGTRLTVL.

This chain joins TRBV7-6 and TRBJ2-2, with 10 bases fitting TRBD2. Per germline, CDR1 SGHVS and CDR2 FNYEAQ. V shed 5 bases, J shed 3 bases, and the junction held 9 bases outside the gene matches. CDR3 length: 17 amino acids. The CDR3: CASSVIPSGGDTGELFF. The CDR3 bases are TGTGCCAGCAGCGTCATTCCTAGCGGGGGCGACACCGGGGAGCTGTTTTTT. Complete variable domain (other parts from reference TRBV7-6 and TRBJ2-2): GAGVSQSPRYKVTKRGQDVALRCDPISGHVSLYWYRQALGQGPEFLTYFNYEAQQDKSGLPNDRFSAERPEGSISTLTIQRTEQRDSAMYRCASSVIPSGGDTGELFFGEGSRLTVL.

This clone appeared a single time. The chain couples TRBV29-1 to TRBJ1-5, with a possible D match to TRBD1 (6 bases). V gave up 4 bases and J gave up 2 bases, with 9 bases separating them. Germline loops: CDR1 SQVTM, CDR2 ANQGSEA. The CDR3 is 13 amino acids. The CDR3 DNA reads as TGCAGCGTTGGAGGACAGCGCAATCAGCCCCAGCATTTT. Translation gives CSVGGQRNQPQHF.

V and J are TRBV12-3 or TRBV12-4 and TRBJ1-1; a possible D gene is TRBD1 (6 bases). Trimming pared 5 bases from V and 7 bases from J, leaving 11 bases between. The CDR3 sequence is 12 residues long. The CDR3, as DNA: TGTGCCAGCAGTCTAAGGGGGTATGAAGCTTTCTTT. Translated, it gives CASSLRGYEAFF.

The chain combines TRBV2 with TRBJ2-7, with a weak D call TRBD2 (6 bases). Trimming took off 6 bases at V and 3 bases at J, with 12 bases between the two ends. CDR1 SNHLY and CDR2 FYNNEI come from the germline V gene. This CDR3 is built from 13 residues. Written as DNA, the CDR3 is TGTGCCAGCAGGCCGGGACTGATCTACGAGCAGTACGTC. Its protein is CASRPGLIYEQYV.